The clone carrying this T cell receptor (beta chain) was detected once. Some clones are missing from TCRdb's copy, which holds only in-frame ones; the method was immunoSEQ multiplex PCR. The sample lists about 52,000 clones; roughly nine tenths were seen once. The sample belongs to a study of OX40 agonist ivuxolimab in advanced cancers. Study in general: Ivuxolimab is a fully human IgG2 antibody that activates OX40 (CD134).

The sequences come from CD4+ or CD8+ T cells sorted from blood, collected in a trial of the OX40 agonist ivuxolimab. This sequence originates from an adult with an advanced solid tumor such as melanoma, head and neck, liver or kidney cancer.

The CDR3 loop is CASRPTGGGWGFIGYTF. In nucleotides, the CDR3 is TGTGCCAGCAGGCCTACAGGGGGCGGATGGGGGTTTATCGGCTACACCTTC. The gene calls are TRBV27 and TRBJ1-2; 9 positions match TRBD1. The trim removed 6 bases at V and 8 bases at J, leaving 19 bases unmatched. The CDR3 runs 17 residues. Germline V gene data show CDR1 as MNHEY and CDR2 as SMNVEV (reference sequence).